These T cell receptor beta chains were read from a single sample in a study of blood T cell repertoires in COVID-19. Only in-frame clones appear in the TCRdb table, and some are missing; sequencing was by immunoSEQ multiplex PCR. The sample has roughly 120,000 clones; under 75% are singletons. The sample comprised peripheral blood. The receptors were gathered from a woman aged 55 to 70 with acute or convalescent COVID-19. Each CDR3 is given with its conserved first and last residue. D genes are given only for firm matches. For some rows the clone size is stated as once, few or many, or as a class when expanded; others skip it.

d_call	v_call	clone_size	j_call	cdr3_length	cdr3_nt	cdr3_aa
-	TRBV19	-	TRBJ1-3	15	TGTGCCAGTAGTATATTACGGCAGGGTGCGAACACCATATATTTT	CASSILRQGANTIYF
TRBD1	TRBV30	-	TRBJ1-2	13	TGTGCCTGGAGTAAAGACAGGGGCTATGGCTACACCTTC	CAWSKDRGYGYTF
TRBD1	TRBV4-1	-	TRBJ1-1	16	TGCGCCAGCAGCCAGGGGACAGGGGGACGAGACACTGAAGCTTTCTTT	CASSQGTGGRDTEAFF
TRBD1	TRBV30	-	TRBJ2-7	14	TGTGCCTGGAGTGCCCCAGGGGGCGCGTACGAGCAGTACTTC	CAWSAPGGAYEQYF
-	TRBV5-4	-	TRBJ1-1	13	TGTGCCAGCAGCGGACAGTTGAACACTGAAGCTTTCTTT	CASSGQLNTEAFF
TRBD1	TRBV3-1/TRBV3-2	-	TRBJ1-1	14	TGTGCCAGCAGCCAGGGGACAGTCAACACTGAAGCTTTCTTT	CASSQGTVNTEAFF
TRBD1	TRBV6-1	once	TRBJ1-2	15	TGTGCCAGCAGTGAACCAGGACAGGGGGCCTTCTTAGTCACCTTC	CASSEPGQGAFLVTF
TRBD2	TRBV28	-	TRBJ2-7	15	TGTGCCAGCACACTCGGGGGGTCCTACTCCTACGAGCAGTACTTC	CASTLGGSYSYEQYF
-	TRBV7-2	-	TRBJ2-7	12	TGTGCCAGCAGCTTAGGAGTCCGAGAGCAGTACTTC	CASSLGVREQYF
-	TRBV4-2	-	TRBJ1-5	15	TGTGCCAGCAGCCAAGATGAGGGTAGCAATCAGCCCCAGCATTTT	CASSQDEGSNQPQHF
TRBD1	TRBV29-1	few	TRBJ2-7	15	TGCAGCGCCCGAAACCCGGGACAGAGCTCCTACGAGCAGTACTTC	CSARNPGQSSYEQYF
-	TRBV2	once	TRBJ1-2	12	TGTGCCAGCACCACAGATGGCTATGGCTACACCTTC	CASTTDGYGYTF
-	TRBV5-1	-	TRBJ2-2	16	TGCGCCAGCAGCTTGGAGTCAGGGGTGAACACCGGGGAGCTGTTTTTT	CASSLESGVNTGELFF
TRBD1	TRBV24-1	-	TRBJ2-3	16	TGTGCCACCAGCGATACCGGGACAGGGGCCACAGATACGCAGTATTTT	CATSDTGTGATDTQYF
TRBD1	TRBV30	many	TRBJ2-7	14	TGTGCCTGGAGAGGGACAGAAAGATTCTACGAGCAGTACTTC	CAWRGTERFYEQYF
-	TRBV19	-	TRBJ1-1	15	TGTGCCAGTAGTGCCGCCGACAGGATGAACACTGAAGCTTTCTTT	CASSAADRMNTEAFF
-	TRBV9	-	TRBJ2-3	15	TGTGCCAGCAGCGTAGACTCGATGAGCACAGATACGCAGTATTTT	CASSVDSMSTDTQYF
-	TRBV29-1	-	TRBJ1-2	11	TGCAGCGCCGAGGCTTACAGGGTCCACACCTTC	CSAEAYRVHTF
TRBD2	TRBV24-1	-	TRBJ2-3	16	TGTGCCACCAGTACCACTAGCGGGGGGGCGCAAAATACGCAGTATTTT	CATSTTSGGAQNTQYF
-	TRBV28	-	TRBJ2-5	13	TGTGCCAGCAGTACCCCGAGTCGAGAGACCCAGTACTTC	CASSTPSRETQYF
-	TRBV24-1	-	TRBJ1-1	15	TGTGCCACCAGTGGGACCCGGGGTGGGAACACTGAAGCTTTCTTT	CATSGTRGGNTEAFF
-	TRBV15	-	TRBJ1-1	13	TGTGCCACCAGCCGGGGGGTGAACACTGAAGCTTTCTTT	CATSRGVNTEAFF
TRBD2	TRBV6-1	-	TRBJ2-3	16	TGTGCCAGCAGTGTAATGGGTGGCGGGGGGATGGATACGCAGTATTTT	CASSVMGGGGMDTQYF
-	TRBV29-1	-	TRBJ1-1	13	TGCAGCGTTGACAGGTCCGTGAACACTGAAGCTTTCTTT	CSVDRSVNTEAFF
TRBD1	TRBV18	-	TRBJ1-2	15	TGTGCCAGCTCACGTGGGACAGGGGGCGGCGATGGCTACACCTTC	CASSRGTGGGDGYTF
-	TRBV19	-	TRBJ1-5	13	TGTGCCAGTAGTTTCACAGAAAATCAGCCCCAGCATTTT	CASSFTENQPQHF
TRBD2	TRBV9	-	TRBJ2-2	17	TGTGCCAGCAGCGAGGGTAGCGGGGGGGCCCGGACCGGGGAGCTGTTTTTT	CASSEGSGGARTGELFF
TRBD2	TRBV6-5	-	TRBJ2-7	15	TGTGCCAGCAGTAAGACTAGCGGGGGCTCCTACGAGCAGTACTTC	CASSKTSGGSYEQYF
-	TRBV19	-	TRBJ1-3	17	TGTGCCAGTAGTCTCCGTGGGGGGGGTATCTCTGGAAACACCATATATTTT	CASSLRGGGISGNTIYF
-	TRBV7-9	-	TRBJ1-2	14	TGTGCCAGCAGCCCTTCGACAGTAAACTATGGCTACACCTTC	CASSPSTVNYGYTF
-	TRBV5-1	few	TRBJ1-6	17	TGCGCCAGCAGCTTGGGGGCCCTAGGGGCGGCTAATTCACCCCTCCACTTT	CASSLGALGAANSPLHF
-	TRBV14	-	TRBJ1-1	14	TGTGCCAGCAGCCAAGATACGGTTTATTCCGAAGCTTTCTTT	CASSQDTVYSEAFF
-	TRBV7-9	-	TRBJ2-7	13	TGTGCCAGCAGCGACAGCAGGGTTGGCGAGCAGTACTTC	CASSDSRVGEQYF
TRBD1	TRBV3-1/TRBV3-2	-	TRBJ2-1	15	TGTGCCAGCAGCCAAGCGGGACAGGGGAACAATGAGCAGTTCTTC	CASSQAGQGNNEQFF
-	TRBV7-8	-	TRBJ1-2	14	TGTGCCAGCAGCTTAGATGAACAGGGTTTCGGCTACACCTTC	CASSLDEQGFGYTF
-	TRBV28	once	TRBJ1-2	15	TGTGCCAGCAGGTGGGAGTCGTCCCCCGTTTATGGCTACACCTTC	CASRWESSPVYGYTF
-	TRBV20-1	once	TRBJ2-1	11	TGCAGTGCTAGTTCCCTCAATGAGCAGTTCTTC	CSASSLNEQFF
-	TRBV19	-	TRBJ2-1	15	TGTGCCAGTAGTATATATACGGTTACCTACAATGAGCAGTTCTTC	CASSIYTVTYNEQFF
TRBD1	TRBV5-1	-	TRBJ1-1	17	TGCGCCAGCAGCCCACTTAAGGTAGGGGGCGCGAACACTGAAGCTTTCTTT	CASSPLKVGGANTEAFF
-	TRBV18	-	TRBJ1-1	16	TGTGCCAGCTCACCACCGGGGGGGGTTAAGGTCGCTGAAGCTTTCTTT	CASSPPGGVKVAEAFF
-	TRBV12-3/TRBV12-4	-	TRBJ2-2	12	TGTGCCAGCAGCATCAGGCGAGGGGAGCTGTTTTTT	CASSIRRGELFF
-	TRBV21-1	-	TRBJ1-6	15	TGTGCCAGCACGGAACAGCAGCCCAATAATTCACCCCTCCACTTT	CASTEQQPNNSPLHF
-	TRBV18	-	TRBJ2-5	13	TGTGCCAGCTCAGCTAGATTCCAAGAGACCCAGTACTTC	CASSARFQETQYF
-	TRBV9	-	TRBJ1-1	15	TGTGCCAGCAGCGTAGGAATTACGGGGAACACTGAAGCTTTCTTT	CASSVGITGNTEAFF
TRBD1	TRBV4-1	once	TRBJ2-2	15	TGCGCCAGCAGCCAAGGACAGGGACCTACCGGGGAGCTGTTTTTT	CASSQGQGPTGELFF
TRBD1	TRBV24-1	-	TRBJ1-1	13	TGTGCCACCAGTACAGGGGGCCGGACTGAAGCTTTCTTT	CATSTGGRTEAFF
-	TRBV5-5	-	TRBJ1-2	13	TGTGCCAGCAGCTCGCGGACAGTCTATGGCTACACCTTC	CASSSRTVYGYTF
TRBD1	TRBV6-5	-	TRBJ1-2	15	TGTGCCAGCAGTCCTGACAGGGGAAGGGTTTATGGCTACACCTTC	CASSPDRGRVYGYTF
TRBD1	TRBV29-1	many	TRBJ1-1	15	TGCAGCGCCAGGAAGCCAGACAGGGAGTACACTGAAGCTTTCTTT	CSARKPDREYTEAFF
TRBD1	TRBV12-5	-	TRBJ2-2	14	TGTGCTAGTGAGGGGGCGCCGGGCACCGGGGAGCTGTTTTTT	CASEGAPGTGELFF
-	TRBV6-5	many	TRBJ2-7	12	TGTGCCAGCAGTTACACCGGTCGTGAGCAGTACTTC	CASSYTGREQYF
TRBD1	TRBV4-2	-	TRBJ2-3	16	TGTGCCAGCAGCCAAGCGAGGACAGGGTTCAGGGATACGCAGTATTTT	CASSQARTGFRDTQYF
-	TRBV4-2	-	TRBJ2-3	17	TGTGCCAGCAGCCAAGATCAACGCGGGGATAGCACAGATACGCAGTATTTT	CASSQDQRGDSTDTQYF
-	TRBV27	-	TRBJ1-6	17	TGTGCCAGCAGTTTATCGAATAGGGGCACAGGGAGTTCACCCCTCCACTTT	CASSLSNRGTGSSPLHF
-	TRBV6-1	-	TRBJ1-5	14	TGTGCCAGCAGTGAACGGGGAGACAATCAGCCCCAGCATTTT	CASSERGDNQPQHF